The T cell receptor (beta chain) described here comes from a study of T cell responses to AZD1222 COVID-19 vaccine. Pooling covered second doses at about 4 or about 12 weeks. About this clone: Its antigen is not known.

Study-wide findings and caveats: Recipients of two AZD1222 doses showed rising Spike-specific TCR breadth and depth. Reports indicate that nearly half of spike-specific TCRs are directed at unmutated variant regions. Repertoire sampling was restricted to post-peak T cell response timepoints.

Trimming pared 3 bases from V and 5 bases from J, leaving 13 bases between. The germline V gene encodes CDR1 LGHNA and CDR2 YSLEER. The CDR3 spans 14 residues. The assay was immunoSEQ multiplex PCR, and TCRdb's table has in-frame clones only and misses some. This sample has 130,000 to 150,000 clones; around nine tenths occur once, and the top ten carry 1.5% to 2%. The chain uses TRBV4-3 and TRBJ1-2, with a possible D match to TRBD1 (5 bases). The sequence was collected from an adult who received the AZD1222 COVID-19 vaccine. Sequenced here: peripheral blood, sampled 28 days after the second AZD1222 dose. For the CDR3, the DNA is TGCGCCAGCAGCCAGGAGACAGAGTGGTATGGCTACACCTTC. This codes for CASSQETEWYGYTF.